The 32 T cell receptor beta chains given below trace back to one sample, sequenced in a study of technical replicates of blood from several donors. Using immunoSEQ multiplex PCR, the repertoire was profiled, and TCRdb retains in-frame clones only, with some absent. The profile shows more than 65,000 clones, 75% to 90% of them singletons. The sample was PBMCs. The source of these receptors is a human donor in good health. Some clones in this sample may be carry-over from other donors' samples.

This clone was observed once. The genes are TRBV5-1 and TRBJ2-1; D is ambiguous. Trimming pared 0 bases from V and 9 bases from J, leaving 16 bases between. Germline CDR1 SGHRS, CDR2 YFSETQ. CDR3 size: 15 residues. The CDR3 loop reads CASSLGLVEECEQFF. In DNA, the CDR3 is TGCGCCAGCAGCTTGGGGCTAGTTGAAGAGTGTGAGCAGTTCTTC.

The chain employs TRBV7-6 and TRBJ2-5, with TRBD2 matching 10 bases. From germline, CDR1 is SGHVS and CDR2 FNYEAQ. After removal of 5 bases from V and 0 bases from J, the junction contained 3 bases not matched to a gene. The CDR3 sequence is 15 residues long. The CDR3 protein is CASSRGLAHQETQYF. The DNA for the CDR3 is TGTGCCAGCAGCCGGGGACTAGCGCACCAAGAGACCCAGTACTTC.

The CDR3 region is CASSLALTVYGYTF. DNA of the CDR3: TGTGCCAGCAGCTTAGCGTTGACAGTCTATGGCTACACCTTC. The chain employs TRBV7-9 and TRBJ1-2; weak D call: TRBD1 (5 bases). Germline V gene sequence: CDR1 SEHNR, CDR2 FQNEAQ (reference sequence). The CDR3 covers 14 residues. Trimming pared 0 bases from V and 4 bases from J, leaving 9 bases between.

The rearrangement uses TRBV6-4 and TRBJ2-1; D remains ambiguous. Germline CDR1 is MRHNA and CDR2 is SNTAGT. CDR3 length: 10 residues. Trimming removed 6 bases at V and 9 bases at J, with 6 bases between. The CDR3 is CASSPFEQFF. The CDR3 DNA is TGTGCCAGCAGCCCTTTTGAGCAGTTCTTC.

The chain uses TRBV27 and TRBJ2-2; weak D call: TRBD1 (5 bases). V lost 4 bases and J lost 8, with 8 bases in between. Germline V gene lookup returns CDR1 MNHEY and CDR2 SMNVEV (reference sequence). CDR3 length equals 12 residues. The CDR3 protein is CASSSTGGELFF. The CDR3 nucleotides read TGTGCCAGCAGTTCTACAGGAGGGGAGCTGTTTTTT.

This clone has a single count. For the CDR3, the DNA is TGCGCCAGCAGCCAAGGTAGGAGCTCCTACAATGAGCAGTTCTTC. This translates into CASSQGRSSYNEQFF. This sequence joins TRBV4-3 and TRBJ2-1; D gene unclear. CDR3 length equals 15 residues. Germline V gene data show CDR1 as LGHNA and CDR2 as YSLEER. Trimming left V 1 base short and J 0 bases short, with 7 bases between.

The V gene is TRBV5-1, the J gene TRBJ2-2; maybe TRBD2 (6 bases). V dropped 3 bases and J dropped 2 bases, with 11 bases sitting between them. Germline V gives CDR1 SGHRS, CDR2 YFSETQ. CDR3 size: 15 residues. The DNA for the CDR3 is TGCGCCAGCAGCTGGGGGACTGATAACACCGGGGAGCTGTTTTTT. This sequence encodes CASSWGTDNTGELFF.

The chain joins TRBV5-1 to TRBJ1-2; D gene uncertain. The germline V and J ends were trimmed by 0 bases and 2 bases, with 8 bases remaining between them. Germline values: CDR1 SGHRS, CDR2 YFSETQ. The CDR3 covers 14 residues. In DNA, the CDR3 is TGCGCCAGCAGCTTGGAAACTCCCAACTATGGCTACACCTTC. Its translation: CASSLETPNYGYTF.

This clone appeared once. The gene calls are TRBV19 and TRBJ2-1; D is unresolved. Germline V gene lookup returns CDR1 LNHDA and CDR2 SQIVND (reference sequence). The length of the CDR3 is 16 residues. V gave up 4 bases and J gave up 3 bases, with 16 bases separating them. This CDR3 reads CASSTRRAPNYNEQFF. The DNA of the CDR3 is TGTGCCAGTAGTACCCGCCGCGCGCCAAACTACAATGAGCAGTTCTTC.

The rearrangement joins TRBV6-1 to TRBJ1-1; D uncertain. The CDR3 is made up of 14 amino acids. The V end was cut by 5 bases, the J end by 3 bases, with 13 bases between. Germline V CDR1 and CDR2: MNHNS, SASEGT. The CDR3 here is CASSLRSRDTEAFF. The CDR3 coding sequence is TGTGCCAGCAGTCTCCGGTCGAGGGACACTGAAGCTTTCTTT.

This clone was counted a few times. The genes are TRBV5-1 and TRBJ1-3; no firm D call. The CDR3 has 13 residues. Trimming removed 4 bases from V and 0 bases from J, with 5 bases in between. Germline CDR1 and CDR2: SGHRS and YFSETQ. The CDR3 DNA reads TGCGCCAGCAGCACGGGCTCTGGAAACACCATATATTTT. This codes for CASSTGSGNTIYF.

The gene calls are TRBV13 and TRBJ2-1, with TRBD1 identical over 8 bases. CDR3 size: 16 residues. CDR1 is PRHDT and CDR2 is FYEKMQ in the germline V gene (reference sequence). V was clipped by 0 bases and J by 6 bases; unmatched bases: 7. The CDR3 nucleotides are TGTGCCAGCAGCTTAGGGGACAGGGTGGGGTCCAATGAGCAGTTCTTC. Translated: CASSLGDRVGSNEQFF.

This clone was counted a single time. The CDR3 sequence is CASSHQAGNEQFF. Written as DNA, the CDR3 is TGTGCCAGCAGCCACCAGGCAGGGAACGAGCAGTTCTTC. The rearrangement joins TRBV5-4 to TRBJ2-1; tentative D call: TRBD1 (5 bases). CDR3 size: 13 residues. Germline V gene data show CDR1 as SGHNT and CDR2 as YYREEE (reference sequence). V was pared by 4 bases and J by 10 bases, with 15 bases between.

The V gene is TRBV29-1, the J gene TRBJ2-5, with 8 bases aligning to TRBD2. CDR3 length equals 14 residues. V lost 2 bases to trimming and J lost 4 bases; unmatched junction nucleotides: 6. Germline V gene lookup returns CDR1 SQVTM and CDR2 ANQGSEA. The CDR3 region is CSVENPRGGETQYF. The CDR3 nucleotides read TGCAGCGTTGAAAACCCCCGGGGGGGAGAGACCCAGTACTTC.

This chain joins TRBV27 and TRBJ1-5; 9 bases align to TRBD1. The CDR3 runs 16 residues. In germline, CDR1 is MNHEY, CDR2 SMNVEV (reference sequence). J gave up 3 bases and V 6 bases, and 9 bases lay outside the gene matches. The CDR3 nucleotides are TGTGCCAGCAGCACATGGGGACAGGGCCTCAATCAGCCCCAGCATTTT. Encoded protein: CASSTWGQGLNQPQHF.

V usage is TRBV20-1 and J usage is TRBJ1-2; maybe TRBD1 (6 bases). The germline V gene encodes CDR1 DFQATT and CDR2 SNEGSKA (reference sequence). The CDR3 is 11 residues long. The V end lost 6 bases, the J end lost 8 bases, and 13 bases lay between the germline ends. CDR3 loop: CSALQGRGYTF. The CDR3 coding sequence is TGCAGTGCCCTACAGGGTCGAGGCTACACCTTC.

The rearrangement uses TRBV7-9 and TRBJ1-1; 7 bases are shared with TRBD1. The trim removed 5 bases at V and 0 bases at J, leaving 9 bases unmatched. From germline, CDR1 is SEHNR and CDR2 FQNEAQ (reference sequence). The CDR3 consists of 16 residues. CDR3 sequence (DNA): TGTGCCAGCAGCCCGGTGACAGGGATTATGAACACTGAAGCTTTCTTT. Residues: CASSPVTGIMNTEAFF.

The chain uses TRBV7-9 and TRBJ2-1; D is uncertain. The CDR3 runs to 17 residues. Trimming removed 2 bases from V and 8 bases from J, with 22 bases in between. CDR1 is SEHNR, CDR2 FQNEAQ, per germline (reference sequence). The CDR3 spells CASSLIYQLPRGHEQFF. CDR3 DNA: TGTGCCAGCAGCTTAATATATCAGCTTCCCCGAGGCCATGAGCAGTTCTTC.

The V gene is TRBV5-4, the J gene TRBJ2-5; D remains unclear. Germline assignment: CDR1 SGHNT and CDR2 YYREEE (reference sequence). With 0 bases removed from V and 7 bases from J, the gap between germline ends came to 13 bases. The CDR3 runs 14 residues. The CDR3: CASSLGQALGTQYF. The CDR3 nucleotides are TGTGCCAGCAGCTTGGGGCAGGCCCTTGGGACCCAGTACTTC.

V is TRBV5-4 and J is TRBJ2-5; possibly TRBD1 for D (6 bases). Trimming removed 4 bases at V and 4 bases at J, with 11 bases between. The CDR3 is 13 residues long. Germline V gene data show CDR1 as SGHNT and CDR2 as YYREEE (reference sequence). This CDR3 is CASSTGSPETQYF. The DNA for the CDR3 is TGTGCCAGCAGCACAGGGAGTCCAGAGACCCAGTACTTC.

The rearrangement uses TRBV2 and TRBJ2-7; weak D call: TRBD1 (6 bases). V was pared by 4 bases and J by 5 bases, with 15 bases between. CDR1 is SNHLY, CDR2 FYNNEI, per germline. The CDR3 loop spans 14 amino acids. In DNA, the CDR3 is TGTGCCAGCAGTGTCAGGCGCAGGGGAGACGAGCAGTACTTC. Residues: CASSVRRRGDEQYF.

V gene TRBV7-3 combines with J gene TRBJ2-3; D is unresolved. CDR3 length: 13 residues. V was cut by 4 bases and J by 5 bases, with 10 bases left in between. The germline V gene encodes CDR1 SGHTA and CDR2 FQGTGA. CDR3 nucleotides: TGTGCCAGCAGCTACGAACCGGGAGATACGCAGTATTTT. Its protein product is CASSYEPGDTQYF.

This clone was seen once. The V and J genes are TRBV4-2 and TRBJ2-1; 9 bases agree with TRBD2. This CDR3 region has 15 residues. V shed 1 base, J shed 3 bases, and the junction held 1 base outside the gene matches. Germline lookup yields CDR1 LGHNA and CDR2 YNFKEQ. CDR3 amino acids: CASSQVAGDYNEQFF. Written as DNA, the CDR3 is TGTGCCAGCAGCCAAGTAGCGGGAGACTACAATGAGCAGTTCTTC.

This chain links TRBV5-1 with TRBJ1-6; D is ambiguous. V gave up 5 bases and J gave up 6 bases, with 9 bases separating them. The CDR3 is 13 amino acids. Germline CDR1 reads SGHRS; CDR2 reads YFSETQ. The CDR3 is CASSPSFNSPLHF. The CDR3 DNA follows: TGCGCCAGCAGTCCTAGCTTTAATTCACCCCTCCACTTT. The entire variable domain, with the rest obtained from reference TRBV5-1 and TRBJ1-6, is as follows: KAGVTQTPRYLIKTRGQQVTLSCSPISGHRSVSWYQQTPGQGLQFLFEYFSETQRNKGNFPGRFSGRQFSNSRSEMNVSTLELGDSALYLCASSPSFNSPLHFGNGTRLTVT.

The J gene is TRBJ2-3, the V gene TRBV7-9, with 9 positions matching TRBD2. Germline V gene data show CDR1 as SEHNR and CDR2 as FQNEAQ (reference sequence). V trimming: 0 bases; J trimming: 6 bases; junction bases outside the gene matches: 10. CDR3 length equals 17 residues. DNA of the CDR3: TGTGCCAGCAGCTTAGCTCTAGGCGGGGGGGCATTCGATACGCAGTATTTT. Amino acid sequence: CASSLALGGGAFDTQYF.

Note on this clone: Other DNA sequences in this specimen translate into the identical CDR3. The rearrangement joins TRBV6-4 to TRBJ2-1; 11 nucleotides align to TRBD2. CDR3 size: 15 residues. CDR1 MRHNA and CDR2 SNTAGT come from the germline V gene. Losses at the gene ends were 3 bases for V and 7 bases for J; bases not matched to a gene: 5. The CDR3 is CASSDSTSGSNEQFF. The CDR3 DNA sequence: TGTGCCAGCAGTGATTCAACTAGCGGGAGTAATGAGCAGTTCTTC.

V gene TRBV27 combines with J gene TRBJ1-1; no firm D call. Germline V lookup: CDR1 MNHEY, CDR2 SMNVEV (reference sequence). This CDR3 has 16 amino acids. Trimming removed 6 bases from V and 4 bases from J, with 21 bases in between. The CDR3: CASSPLFGVGGTEAFF. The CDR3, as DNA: TGTGCCAGCAGCCCGCTGTTTGGAGTGGGTGGCACTGAAGCTTTCTTT.

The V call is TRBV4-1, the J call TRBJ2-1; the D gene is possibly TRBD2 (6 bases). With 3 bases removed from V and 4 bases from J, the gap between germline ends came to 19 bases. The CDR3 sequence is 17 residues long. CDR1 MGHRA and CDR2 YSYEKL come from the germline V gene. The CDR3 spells CASSQREKDYRYNEQFF. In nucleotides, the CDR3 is TGCGCCAGCAGCCAGAGGGAGAAGGACTATAGATACAATGAGCAGTTCTTC.

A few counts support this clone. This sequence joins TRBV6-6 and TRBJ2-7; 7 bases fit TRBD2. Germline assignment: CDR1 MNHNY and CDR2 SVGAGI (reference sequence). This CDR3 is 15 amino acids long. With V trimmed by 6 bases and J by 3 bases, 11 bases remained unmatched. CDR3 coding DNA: TGTGCCAGCAGGGACGGGGGGTCCAGCGGCTACGAGCAGTACTTC. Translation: CASRDGGSSGYEQYF.

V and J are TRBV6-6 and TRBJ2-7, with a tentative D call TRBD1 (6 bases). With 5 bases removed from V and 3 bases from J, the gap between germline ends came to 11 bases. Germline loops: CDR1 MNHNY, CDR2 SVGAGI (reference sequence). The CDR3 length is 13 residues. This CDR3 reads CASSVGDIYEQYF. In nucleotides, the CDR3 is TGTGCCAGCAGTGTGGGGGACATCTACGAGCAGTACTTC.

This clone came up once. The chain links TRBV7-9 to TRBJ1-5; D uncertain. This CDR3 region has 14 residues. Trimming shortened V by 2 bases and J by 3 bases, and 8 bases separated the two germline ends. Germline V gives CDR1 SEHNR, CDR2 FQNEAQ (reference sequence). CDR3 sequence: CASSLIGDNQPQHF. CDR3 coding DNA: TGTGCCAGCAGCTTAATCGGGGACAATCAGCCCCAGCATTTT.

The CDR3 bases are TGTGCCAGCTCACCACCTTGGGGCCACCCTAACTATGGCTACACCTTC. It encodes CASSPPWGHPNYGYTF. This chain links TRBV18 with TRBJ1-2, with D possibly TRBD1 on 5 matching bases. The germline V gene has CDR1 KGHSH and CDR2 LQKENI. This CDR3 has 16 residues. The V and J ends lost 0 bases and 0 bases respectively, with 11 bases between them.